These 3 T cell receptor beta chains were all obtained from the same sample, sequenced in a study of beta chain features in type 1 diabetes. Points from the study as a whole: Moderate yet significant TCRB CDR3 shortening was seen in Type 1 diabetes patients in all four CD4+ subsets.

The antigens of these receptors remain unknown. The entirety of the isolated RNA underwent reverse transcription, so expressed TCRB transcripts were sequenced. Only in-frame clones appear in the TCRdb table, and some are missing; sequencing was by immunoSEQ multiplex PCR. The top ten hold over 0.1% of the sample, which has 500,000 to 800,000 clones, 9.5% to 15% seen once. What was sequenced was naive CD4+ T cells from blood. The source is a man aged 25-45 years with type 1 diabetes.

The CDR3 loop reads CASSFSGGGNQETQYF. The CDR3 coding sequence is TGTGCCAGCAGCTTCTCCGGCGGGGGTAACCAAGAGACCCAGTACTTC. The rearrangement joins TRBV7-9 to TRBJ2-5, with TRBD2 matching 7 bases. Germline lookup yields CDR1 SEHNR and CDR2 FQNEAQ (reference sequence). With 3 bases clipped from V and 0 bases from J, the junction kept 7 bases outside the gene matches. The CDR3 totals 16 residues.

V and J are TRBV5-6 and TRBJ1-1; D is possibly TRBD1 (5 bases). Germline CDR1 SGHDT, CDR2 YYEEEE. Trimming shortened V by 0 bases and J by 1 base, and 13 bases separated the two germline ends. The CDR3 is 16 residues long. CDR3 nucleotide sequence: TGTGCCAGCAGCTTGGAACTCGGACATCGGAACACTGAAGCTTTCTTT. Residues: CASSLELGHRNTEAFF.

The chain uses TRBV2 and TRBJ2-5; D is possibly TRBD1 (5 bases). Germline-derived CDR1 and CDR2 are SNHLY and FYNNEI. Deletions cut 7 bases from V and 5 bases from J, with 11 bases between. CDR3 length equals 12 residues. The CDR3 DNA is TGTGCCAGCAAAGTAGGGGTTGAGACCCAGTACTTC. Protein product: CASKVGVETQYF.